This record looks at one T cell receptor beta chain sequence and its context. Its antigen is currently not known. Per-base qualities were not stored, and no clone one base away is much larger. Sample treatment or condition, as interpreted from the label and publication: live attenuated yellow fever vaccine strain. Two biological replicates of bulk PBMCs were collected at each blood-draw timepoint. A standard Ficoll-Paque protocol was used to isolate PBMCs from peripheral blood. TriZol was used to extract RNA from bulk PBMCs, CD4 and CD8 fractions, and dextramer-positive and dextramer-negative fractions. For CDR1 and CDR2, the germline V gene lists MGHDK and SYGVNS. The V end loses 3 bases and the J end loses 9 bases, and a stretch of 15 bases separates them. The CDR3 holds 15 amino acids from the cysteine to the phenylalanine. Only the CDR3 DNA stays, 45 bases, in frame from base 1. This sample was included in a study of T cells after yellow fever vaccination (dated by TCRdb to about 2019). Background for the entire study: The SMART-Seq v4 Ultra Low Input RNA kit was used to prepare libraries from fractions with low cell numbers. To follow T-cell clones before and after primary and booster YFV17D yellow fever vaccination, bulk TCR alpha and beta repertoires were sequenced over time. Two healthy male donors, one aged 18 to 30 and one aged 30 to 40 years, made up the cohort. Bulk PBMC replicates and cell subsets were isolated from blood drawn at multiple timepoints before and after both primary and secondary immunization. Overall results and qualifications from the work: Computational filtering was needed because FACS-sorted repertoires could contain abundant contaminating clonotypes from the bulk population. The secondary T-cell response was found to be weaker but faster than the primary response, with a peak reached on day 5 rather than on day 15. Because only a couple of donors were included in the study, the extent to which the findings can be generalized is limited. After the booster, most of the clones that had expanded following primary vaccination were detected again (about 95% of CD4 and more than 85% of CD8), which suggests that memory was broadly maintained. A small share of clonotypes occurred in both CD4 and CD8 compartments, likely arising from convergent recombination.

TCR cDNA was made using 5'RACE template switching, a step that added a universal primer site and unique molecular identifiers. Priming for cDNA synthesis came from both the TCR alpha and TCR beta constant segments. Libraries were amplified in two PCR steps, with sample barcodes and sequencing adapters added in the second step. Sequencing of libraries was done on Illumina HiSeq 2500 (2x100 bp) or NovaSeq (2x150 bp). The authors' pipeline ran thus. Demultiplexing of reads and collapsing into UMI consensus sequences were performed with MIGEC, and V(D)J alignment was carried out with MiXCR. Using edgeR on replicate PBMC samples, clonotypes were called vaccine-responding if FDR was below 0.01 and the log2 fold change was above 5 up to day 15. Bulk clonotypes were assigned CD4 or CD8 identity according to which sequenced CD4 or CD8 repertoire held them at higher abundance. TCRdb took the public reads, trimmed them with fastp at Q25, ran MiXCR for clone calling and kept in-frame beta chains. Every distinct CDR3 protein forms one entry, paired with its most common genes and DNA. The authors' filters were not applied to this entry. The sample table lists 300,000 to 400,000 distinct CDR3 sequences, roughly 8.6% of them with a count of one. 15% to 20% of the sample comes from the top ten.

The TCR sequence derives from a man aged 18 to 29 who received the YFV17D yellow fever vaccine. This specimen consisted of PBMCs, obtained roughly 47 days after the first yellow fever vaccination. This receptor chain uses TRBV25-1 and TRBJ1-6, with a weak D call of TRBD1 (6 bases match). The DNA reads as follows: TGTGCCAGCAGTGACCCATCGGGGGGCGGTTCACCCCTCCACTTT. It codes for CASSDPSGGGSPLHF.